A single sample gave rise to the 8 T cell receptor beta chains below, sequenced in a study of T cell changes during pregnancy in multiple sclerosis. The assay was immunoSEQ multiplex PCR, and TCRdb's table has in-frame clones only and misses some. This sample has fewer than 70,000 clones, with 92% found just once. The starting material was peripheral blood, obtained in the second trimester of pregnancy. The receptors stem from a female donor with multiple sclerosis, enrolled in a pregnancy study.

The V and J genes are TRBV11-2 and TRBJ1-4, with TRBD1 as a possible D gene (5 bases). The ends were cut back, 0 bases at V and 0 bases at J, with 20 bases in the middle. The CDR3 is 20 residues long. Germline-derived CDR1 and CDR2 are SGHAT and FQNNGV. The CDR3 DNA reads TGTGCCAGCAGCTTAGAATCGGGCAGGGAAGGAACTGCAACTAATGAAAAACTGTTTTTT. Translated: CASSLESGREGTATNEKLFF.

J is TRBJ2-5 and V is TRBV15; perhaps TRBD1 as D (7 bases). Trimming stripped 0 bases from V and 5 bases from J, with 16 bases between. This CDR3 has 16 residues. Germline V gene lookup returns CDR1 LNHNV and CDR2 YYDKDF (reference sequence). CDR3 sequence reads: CATSRDRGGGGETQYF. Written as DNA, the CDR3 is TGTGCCACCAGCAGAGATCGTGGAGGGGGCGGGGAGACCCAGTACTTC. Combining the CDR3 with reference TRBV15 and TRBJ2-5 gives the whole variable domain DAMVIQNPRYQVTQFGKPVTLSCSQTLNHNVMYWYQQKSSQAPKLLFHYYDKDFNNEADTPDNFQSRRPNTSFCFLDIRSPGLGDTAMYLCATSRDRGGGGETQYFGPGTRLLVL.

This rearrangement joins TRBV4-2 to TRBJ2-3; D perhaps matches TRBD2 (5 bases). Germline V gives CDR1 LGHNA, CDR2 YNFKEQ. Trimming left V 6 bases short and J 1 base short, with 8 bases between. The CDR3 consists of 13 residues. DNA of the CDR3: TGTGCCAGCAGAGCGGTGGGCACAGATACGCAGTATTTT. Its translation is CASRAVGTDTQYF.

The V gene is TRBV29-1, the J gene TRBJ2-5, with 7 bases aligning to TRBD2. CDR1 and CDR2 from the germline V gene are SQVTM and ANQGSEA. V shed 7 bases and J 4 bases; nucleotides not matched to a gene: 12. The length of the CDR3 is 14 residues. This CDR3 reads CSAPSLGRGETQYF. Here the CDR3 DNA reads TGCAGCGCTCCGAGTCTAGGGAGGGGAGAGACCCAGTACTTC.

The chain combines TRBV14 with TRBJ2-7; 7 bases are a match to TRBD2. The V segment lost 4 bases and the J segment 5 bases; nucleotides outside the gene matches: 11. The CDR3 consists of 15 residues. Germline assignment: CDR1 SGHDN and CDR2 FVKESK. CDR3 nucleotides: TGTGCCAGCAGCCCCCTGGGGGGGAGGATGGACGAGCAGTACTTC. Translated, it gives CASSPLGGRMDEQYF.

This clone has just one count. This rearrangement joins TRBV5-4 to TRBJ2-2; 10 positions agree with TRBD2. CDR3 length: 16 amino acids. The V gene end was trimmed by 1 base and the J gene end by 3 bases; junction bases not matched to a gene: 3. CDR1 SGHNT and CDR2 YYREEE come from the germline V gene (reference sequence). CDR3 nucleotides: TGTGCCAGCAGCTTGAAAGCGGGAGGGGACACCGGGGAGCTGTTTTTT. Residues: CASSLKAGGDTGELFF. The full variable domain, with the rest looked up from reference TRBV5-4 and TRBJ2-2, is ETGVTQSPTHLIKTRGQQVTLRCSSQSGHNTVSWYQQALGQGPQFIFQYYREEENGRGNFPPRFSGLQFPNYSSELNVNALELDDSALYLCASSLKAGGDTGELFFGEGSRLTVL.

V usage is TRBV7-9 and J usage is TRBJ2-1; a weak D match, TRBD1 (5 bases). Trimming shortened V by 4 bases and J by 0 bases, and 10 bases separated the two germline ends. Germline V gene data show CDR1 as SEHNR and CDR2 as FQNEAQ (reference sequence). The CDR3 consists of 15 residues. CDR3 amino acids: CASSSTGSSYNEQFF. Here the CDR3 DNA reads TGTGCCAGCAGCTCCACAGGAAGCTCCTACAATGAGCAGTTCTTC.

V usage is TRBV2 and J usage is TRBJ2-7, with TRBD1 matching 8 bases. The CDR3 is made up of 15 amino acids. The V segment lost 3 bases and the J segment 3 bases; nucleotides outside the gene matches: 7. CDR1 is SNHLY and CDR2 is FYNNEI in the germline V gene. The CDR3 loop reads CASSDPPGQVYEQYF. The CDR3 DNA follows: TGTGCCAGCAGTGATCCCCCGGGACAGGTCTACGAGCAGTACTTC.